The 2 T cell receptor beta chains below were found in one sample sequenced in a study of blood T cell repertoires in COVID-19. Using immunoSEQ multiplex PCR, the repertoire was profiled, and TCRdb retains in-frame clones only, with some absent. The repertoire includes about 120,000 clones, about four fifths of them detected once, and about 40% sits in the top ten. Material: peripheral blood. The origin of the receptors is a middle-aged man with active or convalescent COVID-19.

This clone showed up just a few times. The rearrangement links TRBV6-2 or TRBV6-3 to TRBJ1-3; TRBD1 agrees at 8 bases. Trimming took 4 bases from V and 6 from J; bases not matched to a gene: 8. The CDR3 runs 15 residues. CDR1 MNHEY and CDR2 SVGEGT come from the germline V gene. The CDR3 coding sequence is TGTGCCAGCAGTTTCCAGACAGGGGACGAAAACACCATATATTTT. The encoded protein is CASSFQTGDENTIYF.

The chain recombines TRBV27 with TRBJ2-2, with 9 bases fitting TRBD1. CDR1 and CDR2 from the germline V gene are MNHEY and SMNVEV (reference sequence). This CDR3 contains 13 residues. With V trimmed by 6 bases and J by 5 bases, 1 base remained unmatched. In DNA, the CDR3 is TGTGCCAGCAGGGGACAGGGTACCGGGGAGCTGTTTTTT. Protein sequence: CASRGQGTGELFF.